This T cell receptor beta chain was sequenced during a study of tumor-infiltrating lymphocytes in primary liver carcinoma. V lost 8 bases, J lost 4 bases, and 19 bases lay in between. The CDR3 contains 14 residues. Germline CDR1 SQVTM, CDR2 ANQGSEA. Production of TCR beta cDNA used around 0.45 ug total RNA together with a constant-region primer. ARM-PCR, slightly modified, supplied the TCR beta libraries through three nested multiplex PCR rounds. With TRBV1-TRBV30 forward primers and a C-beta reverse primer, the first two PCR rounds were run for approximately 10 cycles each. Each CDR3 protein is one row after TCRdb ran MiXCR on the multiplex PCR reads. The profile shows fewer than 350,000 distinct CDR3 sequences, 65% of them singletons. As for this clonotype: Its antigen is unidentified.

Findings and caveats of the study: Compared with tumor region pairs, tumor-adjacent and tumor-blood pairs overlapped less.

The source of the blood RNA was unsorted whole blood, and germline DNA was extracted as well. This rearrangement joins TRBV29-1 to TRBJ2-3; tentative D call: TRBD2 (7 bases). Input material: peripheral blood. This TCR was recovered from a man between 35 and 55 years old with primary liver carcinoma and hepatitis B virus infection. The CDR3 DNA sequence: TGCAGCACCATGGGGGGGGCGAGCGCAGATACGCAGTATTTT. Translating it yields CSTMGGASADTQYF.